The TCR beta chain described here comes from a study of blood T cell repertoires in COVID-19. Study overall: Sample material is recorded as cDNA or gDNA derived from T cells, B-cell-depleted T cells, or PBMCs.

This CDR3 spans 12 amino acids. Germline-derived CDR1 and CDR2 are MDHEN and SYDVKM. V trimming: 7 bases; J trimming: 4 bases; junction bases outside the gene matches: 4. Method: immunoSEQ multiplex PCR; TCRdb's copy keeps in-frame clones and lacks some. The repertoire holds roughly 99,000 clones, with about 89% as singletons. The sequence was collected from a woman between 25 and 40 years old with acute or convalescent COVID-19. The sequenced sample consisted of peripheral blood. This chain connects TRBV28 to TRBJ2-7; 7 bases are shared with TRBD1. The CDR3 protein is CASITQGYEQYF. Here the CDR3 DNA reads TGTGCCAGCATCACACAGGGGTACGAGCAGTACTTC.